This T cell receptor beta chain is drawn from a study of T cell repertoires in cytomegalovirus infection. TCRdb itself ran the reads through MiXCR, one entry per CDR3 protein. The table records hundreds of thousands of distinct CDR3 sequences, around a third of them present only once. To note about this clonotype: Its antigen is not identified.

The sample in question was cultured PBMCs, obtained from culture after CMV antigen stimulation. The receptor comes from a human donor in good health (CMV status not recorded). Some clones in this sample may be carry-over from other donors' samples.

CDR3: CSARTVYSNQPQHF. CDR3 in DNA: TGCAGTGCACGGACAGTGTATAGCAATCAGCCCCAGCATTTT. This chain joins TRBV20-1 and TRBJ1-5, with a tentative D call TRBD1 (6 bases). The germline CDR1 and CDR2 sequences are DFQATT and SNEGSKA (reference sequence). The germline V and J ends were trimmed by 6 bases and 0 bases, with 12 bases remaining between them. The CDR3 has 14 amino acids.